The present TCR beta chain was sequenced within a study of PD-1 blockade in classical Hodgkin lymphoma. Produced via immunoSEQ multiplex PCR; TCRdb's table is partial and in-frame only. The table includes more than 140,000 clones, about 81% detected once. CDR3 size: 16 residues. V shed 2 bases and J shed 4 bases, with 14 bases lying between them. Germline CDR1 is SGHVS and CDR2 is FQNEAQ. Notes on this clone: Its specificity is not known.

Every patient was affected by relapse after autologous stem cell transplantation, while exposure to brentuximab vedotin was not uniform. Responses achieved at best were complete response, partial response or progressive disease. Study conclusions and caveats: Diversity in CD4+ TCRs, unlike that measured in CD8+ TCRs, had risen significantly by C4D1.

Source: peripheral blood mononuclear cells (PBMCs), taken before the second cycle of nivolumab. The V and J genes are TRBV7-8 and TRBJ2-2, with D perhaps TRBD2 (6 bases). This receptor was obtained from a human donor with classical Hodgkin lymphoma. The chain's CDR3 is CASSLYGSWGTGELFF. The CDR3 coding sequence is TGTGCCAGCAGCTTATACGGGAGCTGGGGCACCGGGGAGCTGTTTTTT. The variable domain in full, with the rest retrieved from reference TRBV7-8 and TRBJ2-2, is GAGVSQSPRYKVAKRGQDVALRCDPISGHVSLFWYQQALGQGPEFLTYFQNEAQLDKSGLPSDRFFAERPEGSVSTLKIQRTQQEDSAVYLCASSLYGSWGTGELFFGEGSRLTVL.